This T cell receptor (beta chain) was documented in a study of T-cell memory formation after mild COVID-19. One entry per CDR3 protein results from TCRdb running MiXCR on the 5' RACE reads. The sample carries hundreds of thousands of distinct CDR3 sequences, about 13% recorded once. This CDR3 spans 14 amino acids. Germline V lookup: CDR1 SGHRS, CDR2 YFSETQ. V was clipped by 4 bases and J by 5 bases, with 15 bases between them. In its sample, this clonotype was seen many times. This clonotype was obtained from a man aged 18 to 35 who had mild COVID-19 (a few samples of this study predate the infection). Cell type and time point are not known. Sequencing used PBMCs or a T cell subset sorted from them (not recorded which). This sequence joins TRBV5-1 and TRBJ1-2, with D perhaps TRBD1 (6 bases). The CDR3 region has the DNA TGCGCCAGCAGCGCCTTGGACAGCTCATATGGCTACACCTTC. Protein: CASSALDSSYGYTF.